This T cell receptor (beta chain) appears in the sequencing data of a study of blood T cells in healthy people across ages. On the study more broadly: Every two T cells gave about one barcoded beta molecule via template switching. Regarding the study as a whole: Total diversity from one million sequenced T cells was likely underestimated.

Looked up from germline, CDR1 is LGHNA and CDR2 is YNFKEQ. V was clipped by 2 bases and J by 2 bases; unmatched bases: 11. The CDR3 sequence is 18 residues long. No fewer than 6 micrograms of total RNA were isolated from every sample. Note on this clonotype: The antigen is undetermined.

For the second PCR, which ran for roughly 6 to 11 cycles, a sample-barcoded 5' primer and a J-beta primer mix were used. Each of the cDNA molecules was tagged by a template-switch adaptor with 12 random nucleotides. MiXCR was run by TCRdb on the 5' RACE reads, yielding one entry per CDR3 protein. The repertoire holds approximately 1.5 million distinct CDR3 sequences, with approximately 32% as singletons. The sequenced sample consisted of blood. The receptor comes from a woman aged 25 to 39 in good health. This sequence joins TRBV4-2 and TRBJ2-3; 9 bases agree with TRBD2. The CDR3 region has the DNA TGTGCCAGCAGCCAATTCCTGTCGGCTAGCGGGATCACAGATACGCAGTATTTT. It codes for CASSQFLSASGITDTQYF.